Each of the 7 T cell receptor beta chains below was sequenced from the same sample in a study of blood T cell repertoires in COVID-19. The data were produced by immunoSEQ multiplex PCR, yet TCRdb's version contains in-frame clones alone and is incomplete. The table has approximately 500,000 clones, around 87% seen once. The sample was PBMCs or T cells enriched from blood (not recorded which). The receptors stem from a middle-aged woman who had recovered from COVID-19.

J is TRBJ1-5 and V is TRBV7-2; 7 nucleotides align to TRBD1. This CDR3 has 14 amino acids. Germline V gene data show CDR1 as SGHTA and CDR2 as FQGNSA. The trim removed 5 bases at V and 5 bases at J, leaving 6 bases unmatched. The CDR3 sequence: CASSHRTGDQPQHF. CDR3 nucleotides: TGTGCCAGCAGCCACCGGACAGGAGATCAGCCCCAGCATTTT.

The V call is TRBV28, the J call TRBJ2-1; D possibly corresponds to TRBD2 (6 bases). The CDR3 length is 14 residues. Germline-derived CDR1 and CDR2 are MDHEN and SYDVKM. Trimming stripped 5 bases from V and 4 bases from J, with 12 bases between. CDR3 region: CASSERVVYNEQFF. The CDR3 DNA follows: TGTGCCAGCAGTGAGCGGGTAGTATACAATGAGCAGTTCTTC. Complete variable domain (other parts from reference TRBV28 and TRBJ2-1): DVKVTQSSRYLVKRTGEKVFLECVQDMDHENMFWYRQDPGLGLRLIYFSYDVKMKEKGDIPEGYSVSREKKERFSLILESASTNQTSMYLCASSERVVYNEQFFGPGTRLTVL.

CDR3 DNA: TGTGCCAGCTCCTCAGCGGCGGGAGCTTTTAACATTCAGTACTTC. Translated, it gives CASSSAAGAFNIQYF. The chain has TRBV7-2 and TRBJ2-4; TRBD2 agrees at 7 bases. J lost 7 bases, V lost 8 bases, and 14 bases had no gene match. This CDR3 is 15 amino acids long. CDR1 and CDR2 from the germline V gene are SGHTA and FQGNSA. Drawing the rest from reference TRBV7-2 and TRBJ2-4, the complete variable domain is GAGVSQSPSNKVTEKGKDVELRCDPISGHTALYWYRQSLGQGLEFLIYFQGNSAPDKSGLPSDRFSAERTGGSVSTLTIQRTQQEDSAVYLCASSSAAGAFNIQYFGAGTRLSVL.

This chain's CDR3 is CASSQTVRDSEQYF. As DNA, the CDR3 is TGTGCCAGCAGCCAAACCGTACGAGACTCTGAGCAGTACTTC. This rearrangement joins TRBV14 to TRBJ2-7; D is ambiguous. The CDR3 sequence is 14 residues long. CDR1 SGHDN and CDR2 FVKESK come from the germline V gene. Trimming left V 2 bases short and J 7 bases short, with 15 bases between.

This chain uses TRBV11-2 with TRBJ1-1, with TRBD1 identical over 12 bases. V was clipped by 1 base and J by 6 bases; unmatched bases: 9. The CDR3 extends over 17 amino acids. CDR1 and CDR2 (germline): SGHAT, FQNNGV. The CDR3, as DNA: TGTGCCAGCAGCTTAGGGCGGGACAGGGGGCGCGGCTCTGAAGCTTTCTTT. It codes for CASSLGRDRGRGSEAFF.

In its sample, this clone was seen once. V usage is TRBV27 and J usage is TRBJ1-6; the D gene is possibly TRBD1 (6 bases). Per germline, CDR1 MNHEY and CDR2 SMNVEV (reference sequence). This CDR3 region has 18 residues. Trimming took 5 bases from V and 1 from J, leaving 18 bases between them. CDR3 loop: CASSLTITGSSYNSPLHF. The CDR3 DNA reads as TGTGCCAGCAGTCTGACCATTACAGGGAGTTCCTATAATTCACCCCTCCACTTT.

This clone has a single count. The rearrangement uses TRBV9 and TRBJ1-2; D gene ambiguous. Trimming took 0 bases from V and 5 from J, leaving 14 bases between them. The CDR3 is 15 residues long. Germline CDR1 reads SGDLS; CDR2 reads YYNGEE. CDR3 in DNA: TGTGCCAGCAGCGTAGGCGGATACAATTCGTATGGCTACACCTTC. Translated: CASSVGGYNSYGYTF. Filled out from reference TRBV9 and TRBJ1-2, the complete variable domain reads DSGVTQTPKHLITATGQRVTLRCSPRSGDLSVYWYQQSLDQGLQFLIQYYNGEERAKGNILERFSAQQFPDLHSELNLSSLELGDSALYFCASSVGGYNSYGYTFGSGTRLTVV.